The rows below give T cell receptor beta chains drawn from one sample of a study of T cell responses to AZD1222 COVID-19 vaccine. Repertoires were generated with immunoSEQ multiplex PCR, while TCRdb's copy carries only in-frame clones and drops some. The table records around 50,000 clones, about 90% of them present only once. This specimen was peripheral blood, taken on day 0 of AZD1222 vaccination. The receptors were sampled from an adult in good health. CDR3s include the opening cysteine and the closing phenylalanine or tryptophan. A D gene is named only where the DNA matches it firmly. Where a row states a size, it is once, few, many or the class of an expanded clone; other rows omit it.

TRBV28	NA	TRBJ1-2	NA	TGTGCCAGTACCAGTGGCCCTTACTATGGCTACACCTTC	CASTSGPYYGYTF
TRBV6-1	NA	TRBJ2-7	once	TGTGCCAGCAGTGAAGCGCGCAGCGGACACTCCTACGAGCAGTACTTC	CASSEARSGHSYEQYF
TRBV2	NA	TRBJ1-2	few	TGTGCCAGCAGTTCAGACGGATTCTATGGCTACACCTTC	CASSSDGFYGYTF
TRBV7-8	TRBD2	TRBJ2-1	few	TGTGCCAGCAGCTTCACCTTAGCGGGAGGGCCTCTCTACAATGAGCAGTTCTTC	CASSFTLAGGPLYNEQFF
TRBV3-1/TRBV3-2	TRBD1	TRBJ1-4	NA	TGTGCCAGCAGCGAAAACAGGGGTGAAAAACTGTTTTTT	CASSENRGEKLFF
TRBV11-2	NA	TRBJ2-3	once	TGTGCCACAGGGGGGCGCACAGATACGCAGTATTTT	CATGGRTDTQYF
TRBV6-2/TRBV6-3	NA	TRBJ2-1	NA	TGTGCCAGCAGTCAAAGGTTCGGGGTATACAATGAGCAGTTCTTC	CASSQRFGVYNEQFF
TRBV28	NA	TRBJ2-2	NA	TGTGCCAGCAAGTATCGGCTGGGCACCGGGGAGCTGTTTTTT	CASKYRLGTGELFF
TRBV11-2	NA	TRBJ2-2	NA	TGTGCCAGCAGCTTAGTGCGGGTAACTTCGGCCGGGGAGCTGTTTTTT	CASSLVRVTSAGELFF
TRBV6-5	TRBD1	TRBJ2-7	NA	TGTGCCAGCAGTTTACAGGGGGCATGGGAGCAGTACTTC	CASSLQGAWEQYF
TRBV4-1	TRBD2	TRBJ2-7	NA	TGCGCCAGCAGCCAAGTCGGGACTAGCGGAGACGAGCAGTACTTC	CASSQVGTSGDEQYF
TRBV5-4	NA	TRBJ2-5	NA	TGTGCCAGCAGCTTGGAGGCAGGGATGGAGACCCAGTACTTC	CASSLEAGMETQYF
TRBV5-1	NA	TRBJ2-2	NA	TGCGCCAGCAGCTTGGACAGGGCGAACACCGGGGAGCTGTTTTTT	CASSLDRANTGELFF
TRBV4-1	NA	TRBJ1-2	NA	TGCGCCAGCAGCCAAGTCGCTCGCGGGAAAGCTAACTATGGCTACACCTTC	CASSQVARGKANYGYTF
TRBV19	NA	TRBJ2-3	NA	TGTGCCAGTAGTCTAAGGGAGGCAGATACGCAGTATTTT	CASSLREADTQYF
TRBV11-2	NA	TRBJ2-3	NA	TGTGCCAGCAGCCCCGACAGGTTTTCAGATACGCAGTATTTT	CASSPDRFSDTQYF
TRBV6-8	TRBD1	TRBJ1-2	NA	TGTGCCAGCAGTAGACAGGGGGCAGACTATGGCTACACCTTC	CASSRQGADYGYTF
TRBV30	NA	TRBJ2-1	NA	TGTGCCTGGAGTGCCCCCCATGAGCAGTTCTTC	CAWSAPHEQFF
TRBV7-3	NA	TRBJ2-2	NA	TGTGCCAGCAGCTCTCCGGCCTTCACCGGGGAGCTGTTTTTT	CASSSPAFTGELFF
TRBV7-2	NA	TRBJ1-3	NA	TGTGCCAGCAGCATCTCTGGAAACACCATATATTTT	CASSISGNTIYF
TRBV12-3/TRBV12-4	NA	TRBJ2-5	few	TGTGCCAGCAGTTTTGGGCTCGGGGAGACCCAGTACTTC	CASSFGLGETQYF
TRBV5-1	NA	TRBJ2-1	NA	TGCGCCAGCAAATCCGCAGGGTCGGACAATGAGCAGTTCTTC	CASKSAGSDNEQFF
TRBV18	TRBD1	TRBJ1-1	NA	TGTGCCAGCTCATTCGGGACAGGGGTTGAAGCTTTCTTT	CASSFGTGVEAFF
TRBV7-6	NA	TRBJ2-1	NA	TGTGCCAGCAGCTTAGAAGGCGGCGCGGGATCCTACAATGAGCAGTTCTTC	CASSLEGGAGSYNEQFF
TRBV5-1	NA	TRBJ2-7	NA	TGCGCCACCCGGACCGACAACTCCTACGAGCAGTACTTC	CATRTDNSYEQYF
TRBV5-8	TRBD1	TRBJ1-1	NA	TGTGCCAGCAGCTTCCGGACAGGGGTGGATGAAGCTTTCTTT	CASSFRTGVDEAFF
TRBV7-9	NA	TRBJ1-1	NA	TGTGCCAGCGGAGAGTCACTCGTCGGCACTGAAGCTTTCTTT	CASGESLVGTEAFF